What follows describes a single TCR beta chain. Its target is unknown. The V end was cut by 0 bases, the J end by 1 base, with 10 bases between. Germline CDR1 and CDR2: SGDLS and YYNGEE. This CDR3 spans 15 amino acids. This entry comes from a study of cytomegalovirus exposure and HLA in healthy donors. A multiplex PCR was run with 60 Vbeta primers and 13 Jbeta primers. Using immunoSEQ multiplex PCR, the repertoire was profiled, and TCRdb retains in-frame clones only, with some absent. The sample has roughly 230,000 clones; 92% are singletons. Findings and limits, study-wide: Investigators reported about 160 TCR beta chains as tied to cytomegalovirus. There were some public TCRs occurring in many donors, but most TCR sequences were rare.

The V and J genes are TRBV9 and TRBJ2-5, with D possibly matching TRBD2 (6 bases). This TCR was sampled from a girl aged 2 to 10 in good health and CMV-seronegative. Specimen: PBMCs. The CDR3 DNA follows: TGTGCCAGCAGCGTAGACGCGACTAGCCAAGAGACCCAGTACTTC. Protein sequence: CASSVDATSQETQYF. The entire variable domain, with the rest obtained from reference TRBV9 and TRBJ2-5, is as follows: DSGVTQTPKHLITATGQRVTLRCSPRSGDLSVYWYQQSLDQGLQFLIQYYNGEERAKGNILERFSAQQFPDLHSELNLSSLELGDSALYFCASSVDATSQETQYFGPGTRLLVL.